This T cell receptor (beta chain) was documented in a study of neoadjuvant nivolumab and ipilimumab in lung cancer. Findings and caveats of the study: Pretherapy blood TCR richness correlated positively with resected tumor richness.

A word on this clone: Its cognate antigen is unknown.

Germline CDR1 is MNHNY and CDR2 is SVGAGI (reference sequence). The CDR3 extends over 14 amino acids. The V end lost 6 bases, the J end lost 2 bases, and 11 bases lay between the germline ends. Profiling relied on immunoSEQ multiplex PCR, and the TCRdb table lists in-frame clones only, not all of them. The table lists around 4,000 clones, roughly four fifths of them singletons. The sample in question was normal lung tissue adjacent to the tumor, obtained after neoadjuvant nivolumab, alone or with ipilimumab, at or shortly before surgery. The source is an adult with non-small cell lung cancer. Some clones in this sample may be carry-over from other donors' samples. This chain links TRBV6-6 with TRBJ2-1; D unclear. The CDR3 coding sequence is TGTGCCAGCAGCCTCGGGTATCCCTACAATGAGCAGTTCTTC. It encodes CASSLGYPYNEQFF.